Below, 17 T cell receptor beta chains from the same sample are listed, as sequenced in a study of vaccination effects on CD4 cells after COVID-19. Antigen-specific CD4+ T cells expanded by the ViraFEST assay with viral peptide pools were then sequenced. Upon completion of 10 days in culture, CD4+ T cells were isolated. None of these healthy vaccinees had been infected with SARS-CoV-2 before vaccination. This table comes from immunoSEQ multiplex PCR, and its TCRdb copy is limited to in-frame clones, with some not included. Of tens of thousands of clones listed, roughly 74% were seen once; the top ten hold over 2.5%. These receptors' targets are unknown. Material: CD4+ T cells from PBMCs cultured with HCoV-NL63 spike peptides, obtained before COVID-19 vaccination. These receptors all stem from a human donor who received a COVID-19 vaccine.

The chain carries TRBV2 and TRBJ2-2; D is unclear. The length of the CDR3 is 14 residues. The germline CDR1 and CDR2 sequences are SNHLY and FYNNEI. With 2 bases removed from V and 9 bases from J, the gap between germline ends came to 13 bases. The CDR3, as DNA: TGTGCCAGCAGTGAACTTCATGGGTCTCGGGAGCTGTTTTTT. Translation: CASSELHGSRELFF.

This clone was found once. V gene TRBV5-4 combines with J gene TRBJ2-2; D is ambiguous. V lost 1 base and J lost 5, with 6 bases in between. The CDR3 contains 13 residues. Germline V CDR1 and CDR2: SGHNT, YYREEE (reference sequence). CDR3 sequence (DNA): TGTGCCAGCAGCTTGTCTCCAACCGGGGAGCTGTTTTTT. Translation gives CASSLSPTGELFF. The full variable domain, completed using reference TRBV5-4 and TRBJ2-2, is ETGVTQSPTHLIKTRGQQVTLRCSSQSGHNTVSWYQQALGQGPQFIFQYYREEENGRGNFPPRFSGLQFPNYSSELNVNALELDDSALYLCASSLSPTGELFFGEGSRLTVL.

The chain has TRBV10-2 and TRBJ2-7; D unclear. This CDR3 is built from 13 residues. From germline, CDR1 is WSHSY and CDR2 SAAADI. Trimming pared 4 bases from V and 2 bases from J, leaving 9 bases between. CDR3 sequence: CASSGSATYEQYV. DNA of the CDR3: TGCGCCAGCAGTGGATCGGCGACCTACGAGCAGTACGTC.

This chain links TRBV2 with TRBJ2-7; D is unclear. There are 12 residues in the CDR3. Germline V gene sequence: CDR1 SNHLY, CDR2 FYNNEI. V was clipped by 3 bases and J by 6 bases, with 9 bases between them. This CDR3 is CASSDNSLEQYV. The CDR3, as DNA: TGTGCCAGCAGTGATAACAGCCTCGAGCAGTACGTC.

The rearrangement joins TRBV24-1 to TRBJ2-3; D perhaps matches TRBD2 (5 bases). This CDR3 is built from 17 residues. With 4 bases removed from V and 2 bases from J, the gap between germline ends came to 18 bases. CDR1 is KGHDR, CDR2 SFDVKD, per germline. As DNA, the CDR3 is TGTGCCACCAGTGAGGGTGGAGGTCCCGGGTCCACAGATACGCAGTATTTT. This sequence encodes CATSEGGGPGSTDTQYF.

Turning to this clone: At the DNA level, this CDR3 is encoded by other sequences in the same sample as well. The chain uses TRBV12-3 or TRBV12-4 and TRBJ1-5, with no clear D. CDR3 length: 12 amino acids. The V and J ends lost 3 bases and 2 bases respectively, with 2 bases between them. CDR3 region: CASSFGNQPQHF. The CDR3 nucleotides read TGTGCCAGCAGTTTTGGCAATCAGCCCCAGCATTTT.

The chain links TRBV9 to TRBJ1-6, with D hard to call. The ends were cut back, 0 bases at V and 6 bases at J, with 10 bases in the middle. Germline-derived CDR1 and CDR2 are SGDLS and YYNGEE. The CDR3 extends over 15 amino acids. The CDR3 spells CASSVGLGSNSPLHF. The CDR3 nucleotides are TGTGCCAGCAGCGTAGGTCTGGGATCTAATTCACCCCTCCACTTT. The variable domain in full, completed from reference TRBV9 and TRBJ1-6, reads DSGVTQTPKHLITATGQRVTLRCSPRSGDLSVYWYQQSLDQGLQFLIQYYNGEERAKGNILERFSAQQFPDLHSELNLSSLELGDSALYFCASSVGLGSNSPLHFGNGTRLTVT.

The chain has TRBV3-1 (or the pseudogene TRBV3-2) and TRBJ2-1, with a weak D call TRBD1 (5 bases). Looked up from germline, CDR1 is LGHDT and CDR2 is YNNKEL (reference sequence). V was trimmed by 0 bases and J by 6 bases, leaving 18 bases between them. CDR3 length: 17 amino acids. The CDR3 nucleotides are TGTGCCAGCAGCCAAGATCGTTTGGCTTGGGGCATCAATGAGCAGTTCTTC. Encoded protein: CASSQDRLAWGINEQFF.

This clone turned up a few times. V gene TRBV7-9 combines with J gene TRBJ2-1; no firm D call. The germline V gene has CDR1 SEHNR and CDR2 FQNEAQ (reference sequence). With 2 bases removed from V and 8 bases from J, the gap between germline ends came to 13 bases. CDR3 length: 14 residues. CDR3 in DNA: TGTGCCAGCAGCTTATCCGTGGGTACGGATGAGCAGTTCTTC. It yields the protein CASSLSVGTDEQFF.

CDR3 region: CASSDRGLENSPLHF. CDR3 DNA sequence: TGCGCCAGCAGCGACCGGGGGCTAGAGAATTCACCCCTCCACTTT. The V and J genes are TRBV5-1 and TRBJ1-6, with a possible D match to TRBD1 (6 bases). From germline, CDR1 is SGHRS and CDR2 YFSETQ. The CDR3 consists of 15 residues. V dropped 4 bases and J dropped 7 bases, with 15 bases sitting between them.

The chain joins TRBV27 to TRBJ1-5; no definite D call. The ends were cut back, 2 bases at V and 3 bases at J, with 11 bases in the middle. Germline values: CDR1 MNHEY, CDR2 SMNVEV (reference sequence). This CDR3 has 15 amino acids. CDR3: CASSLARNLNQPQHF. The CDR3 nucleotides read TGTGCCAGCAGTTTAGCTCGTAATCTCAATCAGCCCCAGCATTTT.

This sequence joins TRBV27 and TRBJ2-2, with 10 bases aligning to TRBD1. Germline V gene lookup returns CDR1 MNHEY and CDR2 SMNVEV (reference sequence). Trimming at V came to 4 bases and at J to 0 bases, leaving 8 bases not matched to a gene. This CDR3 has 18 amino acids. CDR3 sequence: CASSSRRGQGANTGELFF. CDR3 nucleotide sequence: TGTGCCAGCAGTTCGAGACGAGGACAGGGGGCGAACACCGGGGAGCTGTTTTTT.

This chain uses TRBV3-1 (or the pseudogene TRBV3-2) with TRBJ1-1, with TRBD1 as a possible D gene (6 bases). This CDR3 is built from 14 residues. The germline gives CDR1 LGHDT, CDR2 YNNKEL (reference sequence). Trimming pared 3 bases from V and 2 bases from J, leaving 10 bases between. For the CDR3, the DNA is TGTGCCAGCAGCCAGGAGGGGGTAAACACTGAAGCTTTCTTT. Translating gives CASSQEGVNTEAFF.

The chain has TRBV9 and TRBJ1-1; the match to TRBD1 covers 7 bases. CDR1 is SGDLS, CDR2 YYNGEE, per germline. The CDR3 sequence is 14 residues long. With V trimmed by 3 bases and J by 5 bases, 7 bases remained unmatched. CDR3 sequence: CASSEAGGKTEAFF. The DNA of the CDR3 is TGTGCCAGCAGCGAAGCAGGGGGTAAGACTGAAGCTTTCTTT.

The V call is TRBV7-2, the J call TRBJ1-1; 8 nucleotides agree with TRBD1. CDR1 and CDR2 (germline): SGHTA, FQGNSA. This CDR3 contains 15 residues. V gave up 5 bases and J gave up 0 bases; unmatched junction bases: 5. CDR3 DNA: TGTGCCAGCAGCCCCCAGGGGGCGTTGAACACTGAAGCTTTCTTT. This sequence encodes CASSPQGALNTEAFF.

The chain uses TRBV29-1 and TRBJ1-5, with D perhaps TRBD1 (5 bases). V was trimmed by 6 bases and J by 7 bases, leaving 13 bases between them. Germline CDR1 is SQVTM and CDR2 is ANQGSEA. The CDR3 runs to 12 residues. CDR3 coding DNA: TGCAGCGTACAGGCGCCCGGCCAGCCCCAGCATTTT. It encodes CSVQAPGQPQHF. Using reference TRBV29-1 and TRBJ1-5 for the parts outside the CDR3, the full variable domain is SAVISQKPSRDICQRGTSLTIQCQVDSQVTMMFWYRQQPGQSLTLIATANQGSEATYESGFVIDKFPISRPNLTFSTLTVSNMSPEDSSIYLCSVQAPGQPQHFGDGTRLSIL.

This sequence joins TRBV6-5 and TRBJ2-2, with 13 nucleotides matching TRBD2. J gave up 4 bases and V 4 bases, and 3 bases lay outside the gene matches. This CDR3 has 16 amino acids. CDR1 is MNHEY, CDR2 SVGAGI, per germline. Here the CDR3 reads CASSSTSGGATGELFF. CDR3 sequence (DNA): TGTGCCAGCAGTTCCACTAGCGGGGGGGCCACCGGGGAGCTGTTTTTT.